These 2 T cell receptor beta chains came from one sample sequenced in a study of cytomegalovirus exposure and HLA in healthy donors (dated by TCRdb to 2017 to 2019). Receptor libraries were prepared by the immunoSEQ multiplex PCR assay. The multiplex PCR relied on a mix of 60 forward primers for TCR Vbeta segments and 13 reverse primers for TCR Jbeta segments. TCRdb obtained this table from immuneACCESS and retained in-frame rearrangements with V and J assigned. These tables miss some clones; where compared with another copy, unresolved V genes account for less than half of the shortfall, and the remainder is unexplained. In this sample's table one finds 55,000 to 80,000 clones. The ten largest clonotypes hold more than 2.5% of the sample. Material for sequencing was PBMCs. Source of these receptors: a man aged 35 to 55 in good health and CMV-seronegative.

The V call is TRBV5-6, the J call TRBJ2-1; D gene uncertain. Trimming removed 3 bases from V and 3 bases from J, with 4 bases in between. Germline-derived CDR1 and CDR2 are SGHDT and YYEEEE. The CDR3 totals 12 residues. CDR3 sequence (DNA): TGTGCCAGCAGCTGGCACTACAATGAGCAGTTCTTC. It translates to CASSWHYNEQFF.

The V gene is TRBV2, the J gene TRBJ2-7; a possible D gene is TRBD1 (6 bases). Trimming removed 6 bases at V and 2 bases at J, with 11 bases between. The CDR3 contains 13 residues. CDR1 SNHLY and CDR2 FYNNEI come from the germline V gene. The CDR3 spells CASSRTATYEQYF. CDR3 nucleotides: TGTGCCAGCAGCCGGACAGCCACCTACGAGCAGTACTTC. The full variable domain, its missing parts supplied by reference TRBV2 and TRBJ2-7, is EPEVTQTPSHQVTQMGQEVILRCVPISNHLYFYWYRQILGQKVEFLVSFYNNEISEKSEIFDDQFSVERPDGSNFTLKIRSTKLEDSAMYFCASSRTATYEQYFGPGTRLTVT.